This T cell receptor beta chain comes out of a study of response to subunit inactivated influenza vaccine. Study-level findings and limits: The authors suggested that every seasonal influenza vaccination recruits few new T cells.

Note on this clonotype: The antigen remains undetermined.

TCRdb re-analysed the RT-PCR reads in MiXCR, keeping a single row per CDR3 protein. The table includes 400,000 to 550,000 distinct CDR3 sequences, approximately 24% detected once. Germline CDR1 and CDR2: DFQATT and SNEGSKA (reference sequence). This CDR3 region has 13 residues. V lost 2 bases and J 3 bases, leaving 10 bases between the germline ends. This chain connects TRBV20-1 to TRBJ2-5; D is possibly TRBD2 (6 bases). The sequenced sample was CD4+ T cells sorted from PBMCs, obtained roughly 5 days after vaccination. The sequence was collected from a man between 50 and 59 years old who received an inactivated influenza vaccine. The CDR3 sequence is CSARKGGKETQYF. The CDR3 region has the DNA TGCAGTGCTAGAAAGGGAGGAAAAGAGACCCAGTACTTC.